The entry that follows covers one TCR beta chain sequence. As yet, its antigen is unknown. The data were produced by immunoSEQ multiplex PCR, yet TCRdb's version contains in-frame clones alone and is incomplete. The table has about 2 million clones, about 94% seen once. This sample was taken from a study of shared clonotypes between healthy human individuals. Whole-study results and caveats: Compared with memory subsets, naive subsets generally had larger estimated richness.

Only CD45RO-negative cells positively selected for CCR7 counted as naive CD8 cells, so terminally differentiated effector memory CD45RA+ cells were excluded. Per germline, CDR1 SQVTM and CDR2 ANQGSEA. Losses at the gene ends were 7 bases for V and 2 bases for J; bases not matched to a gene: 5. The CDR3 contains 12 residues. This receptor was obtained from a man between 18 and 29 years old in good health. Source material: naive CD8+ T cells sorted from blood. The chain joins TRBV29-1 to TRBJ2-7, with 7 nucleotides matching TRBD1. CDR3 loop: CSAGTETYEQYF. The CDR3 DNA follows: TGCAGCGCCGGGACAGAGACCTACGAGCAGTACTTC.